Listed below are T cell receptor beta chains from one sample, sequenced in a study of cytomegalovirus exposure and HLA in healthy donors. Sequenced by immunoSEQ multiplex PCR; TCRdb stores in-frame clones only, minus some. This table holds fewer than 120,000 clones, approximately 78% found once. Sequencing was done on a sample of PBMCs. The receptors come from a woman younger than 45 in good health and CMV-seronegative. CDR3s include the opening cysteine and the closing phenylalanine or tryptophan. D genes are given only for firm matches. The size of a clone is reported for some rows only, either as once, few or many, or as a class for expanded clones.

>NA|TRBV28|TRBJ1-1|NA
TGTGCCAGTTATTTAGGTCAGGGTATGATCCCTGAAGCTTTCTTT
CASYLGQGMIPEAFF
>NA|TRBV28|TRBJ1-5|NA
TGTGCCAGCAGTCAAAGGCGGAGTAATCAGCCCCAGCATTTT
CASSQRRSNQPQHF
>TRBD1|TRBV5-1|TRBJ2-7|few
TGCGCCAGCAGCTTCCTGGGAGTGAACAGGGGAGCCTACGAGCAGTACTTC
CASSFLGVNRGAYEQYF
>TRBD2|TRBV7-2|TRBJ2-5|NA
TGTGCCAGCAGCTCGGGGACTAGCGGGAACCAAGAGACCCAGTACTTC
CASSSGTSGNQETQYF
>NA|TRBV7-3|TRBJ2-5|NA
TGTGCCAGCAGCCTAGCCGGGACAAACCAAGAGACCCAGTACTTC
CASSLAGTNQETQYF
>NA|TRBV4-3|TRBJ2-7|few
TGCGCCAGCAGCCAAGGACTATACCCCTACGAGCAGTACTTC
CASSQGLYPYEQYF
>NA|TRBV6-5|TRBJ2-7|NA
TGTGCCAGTCGAGGTGGCCGGTACGAGCAGTACTTC
CASRGGRYEQYF
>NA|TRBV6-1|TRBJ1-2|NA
TGTGCCAGCGTCCTCTATGGGAGTCGAGGCTACACCTTC
CASVLYGSRGYTF
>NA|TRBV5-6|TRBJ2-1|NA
TGTGCCAGCAGCTTGGCCATGGCAGGTTACTACAATGAGCAGTTCTTC
CASSLAMAGYYNEQFF
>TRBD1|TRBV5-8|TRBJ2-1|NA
TGTGCCAGCAGCTTGAGACAGGGGTGGAATGAGCAGTTCTTC
CASSLRQGWNEQFF
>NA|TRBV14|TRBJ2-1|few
TGTGCCAGCAGCCGCCGACTAGTTAGAACATCCCCCCAAGCGGCCAATGAGCAGTTCTTC
CASSRRLVRTSPQAANEQFF
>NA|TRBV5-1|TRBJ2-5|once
TGCGCCAGCAGCTTGGCGGTGGGGGCGGAGACCCAGTACTTC
CASSLAVGAETQYF
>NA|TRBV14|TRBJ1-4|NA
TGTGCCAGCAGCCAAGATGGCAGGGGAGGGGAAAAACTGTTTTTT
CASSQDGRGGEKLFF
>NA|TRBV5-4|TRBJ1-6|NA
TGTGCCAGCAGCTTGGGGTGGGGGGGCGACTATAATTCACCCCTCCACTTT
CASSLGWGGDYNSPLHF
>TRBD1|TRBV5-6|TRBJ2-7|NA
TGTGCCAGCAGCTCTACCGGGACAGGGGGCTACGAGCAGTACTTC
CASSSTGTGGYEQYF
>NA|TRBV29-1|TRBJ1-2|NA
TGCAGCGTTCGCGAACGGTCTCTGTATGGCTACACCTTC
CSVRERSLYGYTF
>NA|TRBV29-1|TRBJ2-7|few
TGCAGCGTTGAATTTGACAACTACGAGCAGTACTTC
CSVEFDNYEQYF
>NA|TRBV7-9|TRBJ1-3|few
TGTGCCAGCAGGCGGGTCTCTGGAAACACCATATATTTT
CASRRVSGNTIYF
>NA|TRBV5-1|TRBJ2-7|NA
TGCGCCAGCAGAGCACAGCCAAGGTACGAGCAGTACTTC
CASRAQPRYEQYF
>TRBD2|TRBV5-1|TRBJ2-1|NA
TGCGCCAGCAGCCCCATAAGCGGGGGGGGCCGTGAGCAGTTCTTC
CASSPISGGGREQFF
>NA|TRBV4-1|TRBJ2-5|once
TGCGCCAGCAGCCAAGATAAAGAGACCCAGTACTTC
CASSQDKETQYF
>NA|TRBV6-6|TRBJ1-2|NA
TGTGCCAGCAGCCCTCCTCGGGGTTCCAATGATGGCTACACCTTC
CASSPPRGSNDGYTF